These 31 T cell receptor beta chains were sequenced from one sample in a study of OX40 agonist ivuxolimab in advanced cancers. Library creation used the immunoSEQ multiplex PCR assay. Imported from immuneACCESS, the table was reduced by TCRdb to in-frame sequences with V and J called. These copies leave out some clones; in studies compared against another copy, an unresolved V gene accounts for under half, and the cause of the remainder is not known. The sample records roughly 17,000 clones, around three quarters of which are singletons. Clones ranked in the top ten supply under 55% of the sample. This material consisted of CD4+ or CD8+ T cells sorted from blood, taken in a trial of the OX40 agonist ivuxolimab. All receptors come from an adult with an advanced solid tumor such as melanoma, head and neck, liver or kidney cancer.

A remark on this clone: The CDR3 carries no conserved terminal phenylalanine or tryptophan, so it likely arises from a read error. The V gene is TRBV5-1, the J gene TRBJ2-7, with D possibly called TRBD1 or TRBD2 (5 bases each). Germline CDR1 is SGHRS and CDR2 is YFSETQ. This CDR3 is built from 13 residues. Trimming shortened V by 0 bases and J by 4 bases, and 8 bases separated the two germline ends. The CDR3 sequence: CASSLEGPYEQYL. The CDR3 DNA is TGCGCCAGCAGCTTGGAGGGACCGTACGAGCAGTACCTC.

V usage is TRBV4-3 and J usage is TRBJ2-5; TRBD1 is a possible D gene (5 bases). This CDR3 is built from 14 residues. Germline V gene data show CDR1 as LGHNA and CDR2 as YSLEER. Trimming took off 0 bases at V and 6 bases at J, with 11 bases between the two ends. Here the CDR3 reads CASSQEAGSKTQYF. The CDR3 DNA follows: TGCGCCAGCAGCCAAGAGGCAGGGTCAAAGACCCAGTACTTC.

The chain has TRBV19 and TRBJ2-2; TRBD1 agrees at 9 bases. The ends lost 3 bases at V and 0 bases at J; junction bases unmatched: 2. Germline-derived CDR1 and CDR2 are LNHDA and SQIVND (reference sequence). The CDR3 has 16 amino acids. For the CDR3, the DNA is TGTGCCAGTAGTATGGGGACAGGGACGAACACCGGGGAGCTGTTTTTT. It encodes CASSMGTGTNTGELFF.

The chain links TRBV7-6 to TRBJ2-1; weak D call: TRBD2 (6 bases). This CDR3 comprises 15 residues. Per germline, CDR1 SGHVS and CDR2 FNYEAQ. V was cut by 4 bases and J by 1 base, with 11 bases left in between. The CDR3 bases are TGTGCCAGCAGCTGGGAGGCGGGATCCTACAATGAGCAGTTCTTC. Protein sequence: CASSWEAGSYNEQFF.

A few counts support this clone. The chain carries TRBV6-1 and TRBJ1-5, with TRBD1 identical over 10 bases. The CDR3 has 16 residues. Germline V gene lookup returns CDR1 MNHNS and CDR2 SASEGT. Trimming removed 2 bases from V and 7 bases from J; junction bases left unmatched: 8. This chain's CDR3 is CASSEWDRGRNQPQHF. In DNA form, the CDR3 reads TGTGCCAGCAGTGAATGGGACAGGGGTCGGAACCAGCCCCAGCATTTT.

The chain has TRBV2 and TRBJ1-6; maybe TRBD1 (5 bases). Trimming left V 5 bases short and J 0 bases short, with 11 bases between. Germline-derived CDR1 and CDR2 are SNHLY and FYNNEI. This CDR3 is built from 16 residues. The CDR3 region is CASSNRQSSYNSPLHF. The DNA of the CDR3 is TGTGCCAGCAGTAACCGACAGAGCTCCTATAATTCACCCCTCCACTTT.

This clone was recorded a few times. The chain carries TRBV4-2 and TRBJ2-7; D assignment may be TRBD1 or TRBD2 (7 bases each). The V gene's germline CDR1 is LGHNA and CDR2 YNFKEQ. V was clipped by 0 bases and J by 6 bases, with 12 bases between them. The CDR3 runs to 14 residues. The CDR3 DNA is TGTGCCAGCAGCCAAGATGGCAGGGGGGGCGAGCAGTACTTC. It codes for CASSQDGRGGEQYF.

A single count supports this clone. This sequence joins TRBV9 and TRBJ1-2; TRBD1 might be the D (5 bases). V was clipped by 4 bases and J by 2 bases, with 21 bases between them. The CDR3 totals 17 residues. The V gene's germline CDR1 is SGDLS and CDR2 YYNGEE. The CDR3 loop is CASSPSGGGIGNYGYTF. As DNA, the CDR3 is TGTGCCAGCAGCCCATCCGGGGGAGGAATAGGCAACTATGGCTACACCTTC.

The CDR3 DNA is TGTGCCAGCAGGGCCCCTTCCGGACGGGACTATGGCTACACCTTC. This gives the protein CASRAPSGRDYGYTF. The genes are TRBV5-6 and TRBJ1-2; D remains ambiguous. V was trimmed by 5 bases and J by 3 bases, leaving 17 bases between them. This CDR3 is 15 amino acids long. Germline values: CDR1 SGHDT, CDR2 YYEEEE.

This rearrangement joins TRBV25-1 to TRBJ2-2, with no clear D. In germline, CDR1 is MGHDK, CDR2 SYGVNS. With 4 bases removed from V and 3 bases from J, the gap between germline ends came to 12 bases. The CDR3 totals 15 residues. The CDR3 DNA reads TGTGCCAGCAGTGGAAGAGACACCTACACCGGGGAGCTGTTTTTT. The encoded protein is CASSGRDTYTGELFF.

The CDR3 region is CASSLGRFNYEQYF. Written as DNA, the CDR3 is TGTGCCAGCAGCTTGGGCAGATTCAACTACGAGCAGTACTTC. V gene TRBV7-8 combines with J gene TRBJ2-7; no clear D gene. In germline, CDR1 is SGHVS, CDR2 FQNEAQ. V lost 3 bases and J lost 3, with 12 bases in between. The CDR3 length is 14 residues.

This chain joins TRBV6-6 and TRBJ2-7; 7 bases match TRBD1. The junction had 7 bases not matched to a gene; V was cut back by 5 bases and J by 3 bases. The V gene's germline CDR1 is MNHNY and CDR2 SVGAGI (reference sequence). The CDR3 loop spans 14 amino acids. CDR3 amino acids: CASSIRDSSYEQYF. As DNA, the CDR3 is TGTGCCAGCAGTATCCGGGACAGCAGCTACGAGCAGTACTTC.

The rearrangement uses TRBV4-2 and TRBJ1-1; possibly TRBD1 for D (5 bases). The germline V gene encodes CDR1 LGHNA and CDR2 YNFKEQ. The CDR3 has 15 amino acids. V gave up 4 bases and J gave up 2 bases, with 14 bases separating them. The CDR3 spells CASSLLEGTNTEAFF. DNA for the CDR3: TGTGCCAGCAGCCTCCTGGAGGGGACCAACACTGAAGCTTTCTTT.

The gene calls are TRBV27 and TRBJ2-1, with D perhaps TRBD2 (5 bases). Germline V gene sequence: CDR1 MNHEY, CDR2 SMNVEV (reference sequence). The CDR3 totals 13 residues. The V end lost 6 bases, the J end lost 0 bases, and 6 bases lay between the germline ends. Here the CDR3 DNA reads TGTGCCAGCAGCGACTACTCCTACAATGAGCAGTTCTTC. Residues: CASSDYSYNEQFF.

The chain is built from TRBV4-3 and TRBJ1-1, with TRBD1 matching over 7 bases. The germline V gene encodes CDR1 LGHNA and CDR2 YSLEER. The J segment lost 4 bases and the V segment lost 4 bases, leaving 9 bases of the junction unmatched. The CDR3 runs 15 residues. CDR3 DNA sequence: TGCGCCAGCAGCCTAAGACAGGGTCGGGCCACTGAAGCTTTCTTT. This sequence encodes CASSLRQGRATEAFF.

This chain links TRBV5-4 with TRBJ2-3, with 8 bases identical to TRBD2. The CDR3 contains 15 residues. Germline loops: CDR1 SGHNT, CDR2 YYREEE (reference sequence). V gave up 4 bases and J gave up 0 bases; unmatched junction bases: 4. The CDR3 region is CASSLGGASTDTQYF. In DNA form, the CDR3 reads TGTGCCAGCAGCCTCGGGGGGGCCAGCACAGATACGCAGTATTTT.

The chain joins TRBV5-4 to TRBJ2-7; no definite D call. V lost 4 bases and J 7 bases, leaving 18 bases between the germline ends. CDR3 length equals 14 residues. In germline, CDR1 is SGHNT, CDR2 YYREEE (reference sequence). The DNA for the CDR3 is TGTGCCAGCAGCCCGGACGGAAGCCTGCTGGAGCAGTACTTC. Translating gives CASSPDGSLLEQYF.

The chain joins TRBV4-1 to TRBJ2-3, with D tentatively TRBD2 (6 bases). Trimming removed 0 bases from V and 3 bases from J, with 13 bases in between. Germline assignment: CDR1 MGHRA and CDR2 YSYEKL. CDR3 length equals 16 residues. CDR3 residues: CASSQEGPSETDTQYF. The CDR3 DNA sequence: TGCGCCAGCAGCCAAGAGGGGCCTAGCGAAACAGATACGCAGTATTTT.

Within the sample, this clone is medium-sized. Written as DNA, the CDR3 is TGTGCCAGCTCAACCGAACAGGGGGCGTCAACCGAGCAGTACTTC. It specifies CASSTEQGASTEQYF. This rearrangement joins TRBV18 to TRBJ2-7; 9 bases map to TRBD1. This CDR3 has 15 residues. Germline loops: CDR1 KGHSH, CDR2 LQKENI. Germline trimming cut 5 bases from V and 6 bases from J; bases unmatched to any gene: 11.

This chain uses TRBV5-5 with TRBJ2-5, with D perhaps matching TRBD1 (5 bases). The CDR3 contains 14 residues. Germline lookup yields CDR1 SGHKS and CDR2 YYEKEE (reference sequence). Trimming shortened V by 3 bases and J by 4 bases, and 13 bases separated the two germline ends. In DNA form, the CDR3 reads TGTGCCAGCAGCTCCCTTCCAGGGCGAGAGACCCAGTACTTC. As protein: CASSSLPGRETQYF. Complete variable domain (other parts from reference TRBV5-5 and TRBJ2-5): DAGVTQSPTHLIKTRGQQVTLRCSPISGHKSVSWYQQVLGQGPQFIFQYYEKEERGRGNFPDRFSARQFPNYSSELNVNALLLGDSALYLCASSSLPGRETQYFGPGTRLLVL.

The CDR3 DNA reads TGTGCCAGCAGTTTACTCCGGACGGGTCGGACCCTCAATGAGCAGTTCTTC. It translates to CASSLLRTGRTLNEQFF. The rearrangement uses TRBV27 and TRBJ2-1; D call uncertain. The CDR3 length is 17 residues. V was trimmed by 2 bases and J by 6 bases, leaving 20 bases between them. Germline values: CDR1 MNHEY, CDR2 SMNVEV (reference sequence).

The chain is built from TRBV7-9 and TRBJ2-7; unclear D gene. The CDR3 extends over 11 amino acids. Germline lookup yields CDR1 SEHNR and CDR2 FQNEAQ (reference sequence). Trimming took 4 bases from V and 2 from J, leaving 3 bases between them. In DNA form, the CDR3 reads TGTGCCAGCAGCTCCCCCTACGAGCAGTACTTC. Translation gives CASSSPYEQYF.

The chain couples TRBV9 to TRBJ2-5; TRBD2 matches 7 bases. The CDR3 length is 15 residues. Germline trimming cut 0 bases from V and 5 bases from J; bases unmatched to any gene: 7. Germline values: CDR1 SGDLS, CDR2 YYNGEE. The CDR3 DNA reads TGTGCCAGCAGCGTAGGTGCAGCGGGGTTGGAGACCCAGTACTTC. The encoded protein is CASSVGAAGLETQYF.

V usage is TRBV7-3 and J usage is TRBJ2-3, with TRBD1 matching over 7 bases. This CDR3 comprises 18 residues. V lost 1 base to trimming and J lost 1 base; unmatched junction nucleotides: 11. Looked up from germline, CDR1 is SGHTA and CDR2 is FQGTGA. CDR3 loop: CASSLMGLGQAGTDTQYF. DNA for the CDR3: TGTGCCAGCAGCTTAATGGGGCTAGGACAGGCCGGCACAGATACGCAGTATTTT.

CDR3 loop: CASSPRVGGPPSNTGELFF. As DNA, the CDR3 is TGTGCCAGCAGCCCCAGGGTAGGAGGCCCTCCCTCGAACACCGGGGAGCTGTTTTTT. The V gene is TRBV13, the J gene TRBJ2-2, with D perhaps given as TRBD1 or TRBD2 (5 bases each). V was pared by 5 bases and J by 0 bases, with 22 bases between. Germline CDR1 and CDR2: PRHDT and FYEKMQ (reference sequence). The CDR3 loop spans 19 amino acids.

The chain recombines TRBV6-6 with TRBJ1-1; D call uncertain. Trimming removed 6 bases from V and 2 bases from J, with 10 bases in between. CDR1 MNHNY and CDR2 SVGAGI come from the germline V gene (reference sequence). This CDR3 has 13 residues. This CDR3 is CASSPRENTEAFF. The CDR3 bases are TGTGCCAGCAGCCCCCGGGAAAACACTGAAGCTTTCTTT.

This chain links TRBV4-1 with TRBJ1-2, with D unresolved. V was pared by 0 bases and J by 3 bases, with 11 bases between. From germline, CDR1 is MGHRA and CDR2 YSYEKL. The CDR3 length is 15 residues. In DNA form, the CDR3 reads TGCGCCAGCAGCCAAGAGTACCCCGGGGACTATGGCTACACCTTC. Encoded protein: CASSQEYPGDYGYTF.

This clone has more than one count but fewer than ten. The rearrangement links TRBV4-2 to TRBJ1-3; TRBD1 might be the D (5 bases). Germline assignment: CDR1 LGHNA and CDR2 YNFKEQ. With 2 bases removed from V and 4 bases from J, the gap between germline ends came to 27 bases. The CDR3 has 20 residues. The chain's CDR3 is CASSQPPKGTESGRGNTIYF. The DNA of the CDR3 is TGTGCCAGCAGCCAACCTCCCAAAGGGACTGAATCGGGTAGGGGAAACACCATATATTTT.

This clone was seen ten or more times. V gene TRBV7-9 combines with J gene TRBJ2-5; weak D call: TRBD1 (5 bases). The CDR3 is 13 residues long. V was pared by 6 bases and J by 4 bases, with 12 bases between. From germline, CDR1 is SEHNR and CDR2 FQNEAQ (reference sequence). CDR3 coding DNA: TGTGCCAGCAGATTGGCAGGGCTAGAGACCCAGTACTTC. This translates into CASRLAGLETQYF. The full variable domain, in which reference TRBV7-9 and TRBJ2-5 provide the parts outside the CDR3, is DTGVSQNPRHKITKRGQNVTFRCDPISEHNRLYWYRQTLGQGPEFLTYFQNEAQLEKSRLLSDRFSAERPKGSFSTLEIQRTEQGDSAMYLCASRLAGLETQYFGPGTRLLVL.

Points on this clone: The sample contains more than one DNA sequence encoding this CDR3. This chain joins TRBV5-4 and TRBJ2-7; TRBD1 matches at 11 bases. Germline V gene data show CDR1 as SGHNT and CDR2 as YYREEE (reference sequence). Germline trimming cut 4 bases from V and 3 bases from J; bases unmatched to any gene: 3. This CDR3 comprises 14 residues. CDR3 in DNA: TGTGCCAGCAGCCCGGGGACAGGGGGCTACGAGCAGTACTTC. This encodes CASSPGTGGYEQYF.

This clone is a singleton in its sample. The rearrangement links TRBV6-1 to TRBJ1-2; D gene ambiguous. The germline V and J ends were trimmed by 4 bases and 7 bases, with 13 bases remaining between them. CDR3 length: 13 amino acids. Germline assignment: CDR1 MNHNS and CDR2 SASEGT. The CDR3 protein is CASSGYSRAGYTF. CDR3 sequence (DNA): TGTGCCAGCAGTGGGTACAGTAGGGCTGGCTACACCTTC.